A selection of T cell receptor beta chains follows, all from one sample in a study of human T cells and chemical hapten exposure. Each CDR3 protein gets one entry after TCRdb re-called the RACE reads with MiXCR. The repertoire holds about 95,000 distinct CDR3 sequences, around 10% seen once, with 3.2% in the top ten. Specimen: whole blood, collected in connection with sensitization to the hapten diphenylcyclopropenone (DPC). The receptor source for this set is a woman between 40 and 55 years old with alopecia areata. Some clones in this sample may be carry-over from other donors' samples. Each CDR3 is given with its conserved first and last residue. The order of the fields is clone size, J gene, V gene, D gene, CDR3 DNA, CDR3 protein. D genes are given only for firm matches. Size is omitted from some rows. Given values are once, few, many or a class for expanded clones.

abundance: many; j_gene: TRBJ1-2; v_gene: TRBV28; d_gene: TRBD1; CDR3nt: TGTGCCAGCAGTTTTAGGGACAGGGCGGTCTATGGCTACACCTTC; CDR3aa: CASSFRDRAVYGYTF
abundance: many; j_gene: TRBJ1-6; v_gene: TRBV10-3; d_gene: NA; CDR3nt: TGTGCCATCAGTGAGTCGAAAGCGGGTAATTCACCCCTCCACTTT; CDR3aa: CAISESKAGNSPLHF
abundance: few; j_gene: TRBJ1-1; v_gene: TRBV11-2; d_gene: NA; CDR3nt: TGTGCCAGCAGCTCCGGGACAAACACTGAAGCTTTCTTT; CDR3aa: CASSSGTNTEAFF
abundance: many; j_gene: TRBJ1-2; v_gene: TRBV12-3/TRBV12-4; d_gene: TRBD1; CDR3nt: TGTGCCAGCAGTTCCCCGACAGGGGGAGGCTACACCTTC; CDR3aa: CASSSPTGGGYTF
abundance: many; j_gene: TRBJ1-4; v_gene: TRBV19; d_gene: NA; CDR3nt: TGTGCCAGCTGCCCGTGGGACGCTCGGAATGAAAAACTGTTTTTT; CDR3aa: CASCPWDARNEKLFF
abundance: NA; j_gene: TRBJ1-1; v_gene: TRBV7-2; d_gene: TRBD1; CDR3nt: TGTGCCAGCAGCTGGGACAGGGTTAACACTGAAGCTTTCTTT; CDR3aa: CASSWDRVNTEAFF
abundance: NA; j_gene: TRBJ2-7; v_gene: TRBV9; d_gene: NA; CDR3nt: TGTGCCAGCAGCGTGGATCCGTCGGGGAACGGCGAGCAGTACTTC; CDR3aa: CASSVDPSGNGEQYF
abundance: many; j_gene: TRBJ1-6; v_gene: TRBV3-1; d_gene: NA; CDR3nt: TGTGCCAGCAGCCAAGATTGGGGGTTTGAAAACCCCCTCCACTTT; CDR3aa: CASSQDWGFENPLHF
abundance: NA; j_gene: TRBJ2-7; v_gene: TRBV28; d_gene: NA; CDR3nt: TGTGCCAGCAACTCGGGAAGGTCCTACGAGCAGTACTTC; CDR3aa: CASNSGRSYEQYF
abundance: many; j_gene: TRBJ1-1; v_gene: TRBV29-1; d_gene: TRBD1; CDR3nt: TGCAGCGTCCAGACAGGGCCCATGAACACTGAAGCTTTCTTT; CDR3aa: CSVQTGPMNTEAFF
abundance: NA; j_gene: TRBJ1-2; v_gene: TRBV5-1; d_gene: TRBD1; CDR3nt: TGCGCCAGCAGCCTAGACGGACAGGAAATCTATGGCTACACCTTC; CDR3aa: CASSLDGQEIYGYTF
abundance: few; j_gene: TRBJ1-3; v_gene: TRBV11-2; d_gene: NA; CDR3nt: TGTGCCAGCAGCTTCGGCTCCTCTGGAAACACCATATATTTT; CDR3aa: CASSFGSSGNTIYF
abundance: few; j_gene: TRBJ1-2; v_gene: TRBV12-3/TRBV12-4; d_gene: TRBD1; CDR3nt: TGTGCCAGCAGCGGACAGGGGATCTATGGCTACACCTTC; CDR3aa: CASSGQGIYGYTF
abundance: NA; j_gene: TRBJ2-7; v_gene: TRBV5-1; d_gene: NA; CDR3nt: TGCGCCAGCAGCTTGGCCTCCGGATTCTACGAGCAGTACTTC; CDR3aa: CASSLASGFYEQYF
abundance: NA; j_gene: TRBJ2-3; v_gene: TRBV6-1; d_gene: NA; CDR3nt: TGTGCCAGCAGTGAATCTTTAGATACGCAGTATTTT; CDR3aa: CASSESLDTQYF
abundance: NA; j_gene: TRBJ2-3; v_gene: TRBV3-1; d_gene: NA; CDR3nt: TGCGCCAGCAGCCAAGTCGGAGGGCTCATCGCGCAGTATTTT; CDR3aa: CASSQVGGLIAQYF
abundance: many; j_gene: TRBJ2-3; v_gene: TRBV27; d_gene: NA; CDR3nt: TGTGCCAGCAGTTTGAAAGGGGGCACAGATACGCAGTATTTT; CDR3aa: CASSLKGGTDTQYF
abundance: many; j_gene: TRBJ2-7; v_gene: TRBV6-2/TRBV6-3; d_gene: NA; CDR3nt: TGTGCCAGCAGTTACTCCCTCACGGGTCGGGAGCAGTACTTC; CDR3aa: CASSYSLTGREQYF
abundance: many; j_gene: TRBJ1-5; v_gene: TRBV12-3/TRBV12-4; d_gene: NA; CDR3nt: TGTGCCAGCAGTTTTCGGGGCAATCAGCCCCAGCATTTT; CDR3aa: CASSFRGNQPQHF
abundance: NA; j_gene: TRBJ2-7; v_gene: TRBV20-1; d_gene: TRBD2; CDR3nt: TGCAGTGCTAGAGGCGACCTAGCGGGGGAGGACTACGAGCAGTACTTC; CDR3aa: CSARGDLAGEDYEQYF
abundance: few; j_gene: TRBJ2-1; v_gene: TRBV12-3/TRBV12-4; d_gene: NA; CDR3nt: TGTGCCAGCAGTTTGATCGACCTGAGCTACAATGAGCAGTTCTTC; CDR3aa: CASSLIDLSYNEQFF
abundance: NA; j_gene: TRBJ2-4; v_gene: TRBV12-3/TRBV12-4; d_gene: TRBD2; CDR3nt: TGTGCCAGCAGTGGACTAGCGGGACTATTAGCCAAAAACATTCAGTACTTC; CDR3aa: CASSGLAGLLAKNIQYF
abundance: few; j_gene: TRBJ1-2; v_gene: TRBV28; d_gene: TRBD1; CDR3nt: TGTGCCAGCAGTGAGGTGAAAACAGGGGGCTATGGCTACACCTTC; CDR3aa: CASSEVKTGGYGYTF
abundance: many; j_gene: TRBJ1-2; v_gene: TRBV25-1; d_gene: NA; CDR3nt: TGTGCCAGCAGTGAACTGCGGGTTAACTATGGCTACACCTTC; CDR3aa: CASSELRVNYGYTF
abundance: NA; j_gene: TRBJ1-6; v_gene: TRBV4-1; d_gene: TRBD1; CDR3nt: TGCGCCAGCAGTCCGGGACAGTCTAATTCACCCCTCCACTTT; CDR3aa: CASSPGQSNSPLHF
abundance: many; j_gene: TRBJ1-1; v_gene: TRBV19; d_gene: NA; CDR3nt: TGTGCCAGTAAAATGGGGGCAGAAGCTTTCTTT; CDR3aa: CASKMGAEAFF
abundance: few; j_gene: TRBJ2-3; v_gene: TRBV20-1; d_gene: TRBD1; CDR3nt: TGCAGTGCTAGAGGGGGACAGAGCACAGATACGCAGTATTTT; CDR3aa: CSARGGQSTDTQYF
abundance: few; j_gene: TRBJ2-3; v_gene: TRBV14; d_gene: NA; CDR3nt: TGTGCCAGCAGCCAAGATGCGGAGTTAGGCACAGATACGCAGTATTTT; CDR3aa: CASSQDAELGTDTQYF
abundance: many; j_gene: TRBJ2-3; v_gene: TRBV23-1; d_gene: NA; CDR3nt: TGCGCCAGCAGTCAATCGACCCATACGCAGTATTTT; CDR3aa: CASSQSTHTQYF
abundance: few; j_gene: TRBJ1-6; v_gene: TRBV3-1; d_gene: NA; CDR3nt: TGTGCCAGCAGCCGGAATTCCTATAATTCACCCCTCCACTTT; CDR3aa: CASSRNSYNSPLHF
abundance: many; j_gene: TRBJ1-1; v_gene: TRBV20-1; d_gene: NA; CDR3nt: TGCAGTGCTAGAGATACGGGGGAAGCTTTCTTT; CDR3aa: CSARDTGEAFF
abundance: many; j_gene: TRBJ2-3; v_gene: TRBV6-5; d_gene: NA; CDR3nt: TGTGCCAGCACCCGGCCCGGCACAGATACGCAGTATTTT; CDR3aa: CASTRPGTDTQYF
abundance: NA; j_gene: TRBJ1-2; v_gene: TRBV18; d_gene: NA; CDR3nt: TGTGCCAGCTCACCAAAGGAGGGCGGCTATGGCTACACCTTC; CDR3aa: CASSPKEGGYGYTF
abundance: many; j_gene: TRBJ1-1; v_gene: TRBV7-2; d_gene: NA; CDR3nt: TGTGCCAGCAGCTTAAAGGGAAAGAACACTGAAGCTTTCTTT; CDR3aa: CASSLKGKNTEAFF
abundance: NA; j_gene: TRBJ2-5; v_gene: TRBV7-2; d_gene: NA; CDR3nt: TGTGCCAGCAGCCCCGGACTCGTAAAAGAGACCCAGTACTTC; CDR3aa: CASSPGLVKETQYF
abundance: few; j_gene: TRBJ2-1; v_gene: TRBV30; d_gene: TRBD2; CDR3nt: TGTGCCTGGAGTGGGACTAGCGGGACCAATGAGCAGTTCTTC; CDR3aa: CAWSGTSGTNEQFF
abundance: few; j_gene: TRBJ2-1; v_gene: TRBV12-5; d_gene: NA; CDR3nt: TGTGCTAGTGGTTTGACACTTCTCGGGGCTGGCGTACATGAGCAGTTCTTC; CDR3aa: CASGLTLLGAGVHEQFF
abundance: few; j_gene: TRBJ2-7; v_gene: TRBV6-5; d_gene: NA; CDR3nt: TGTGCCAGCAACCGCGGGCGCACCTTCTCCTACGAGCAGTACTTC; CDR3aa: CASNRGRTFSYEQYF
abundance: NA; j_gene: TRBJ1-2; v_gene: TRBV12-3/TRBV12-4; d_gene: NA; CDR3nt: TGTGCCAGCAGTCCGTCGGCCCCACATCAGGGCTACACCTTC; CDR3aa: CASSPSAPHQGYTF
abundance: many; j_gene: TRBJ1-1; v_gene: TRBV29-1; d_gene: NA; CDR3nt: TGCAGCGGTTGGACAGTCATGAACACTGAAGCTTTCTTT; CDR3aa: CSGWTVMNTEAFF
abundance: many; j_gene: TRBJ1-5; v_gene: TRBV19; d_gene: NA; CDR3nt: TGTGCCAGTAGTGCCCCAAGCGCATACAATCAGCCCCAGCATTTT; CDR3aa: CASSAPSAYNQPQHF
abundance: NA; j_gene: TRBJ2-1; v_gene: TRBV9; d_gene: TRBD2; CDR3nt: TGTGCCAGCAGCCCTAACGGGAGGCCCCACAATGAGCAGTTCTTC; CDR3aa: CASSPNGRPHNEQFF
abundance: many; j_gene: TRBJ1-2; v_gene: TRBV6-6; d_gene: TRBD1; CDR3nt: TGTGCCAGCAGTTACTCTACGGGACAGGGACCCGATGGCTACACCTTC; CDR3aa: CASSYSTGQGPDGYTF
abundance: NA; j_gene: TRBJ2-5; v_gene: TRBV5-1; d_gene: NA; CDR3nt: TGCGCCAGCAGCCGATCCCCAGGGGACCAAGAGACCCAGTACTTC; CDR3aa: CASSRSPGDQETQYF
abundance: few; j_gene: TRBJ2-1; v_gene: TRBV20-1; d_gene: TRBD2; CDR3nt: TGCAGTGCTAGCGGGGGGGCAGCCCCCTACAATGAGCAGTTCTTC; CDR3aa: CSASGGAAPYNEQFF
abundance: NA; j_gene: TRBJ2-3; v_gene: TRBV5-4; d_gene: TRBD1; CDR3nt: TGTGCCAGCAGCCCGGACAGGGGGCAAGATACGCAGTATTTT; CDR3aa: CASSPDRGQDTQYF
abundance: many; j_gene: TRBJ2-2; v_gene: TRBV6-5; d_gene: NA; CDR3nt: TGTGCCAGCACTCCTACGATGGCGAGACCGGGCACCGGGGAGCTGTTTTTT; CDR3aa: CASTPTMARPGTGELFF
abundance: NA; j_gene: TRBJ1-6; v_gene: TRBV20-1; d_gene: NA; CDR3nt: TGCAGTGCTCCCGGGACATTCGATTCACCCCTCCACTTT; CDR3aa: CSAPGTFDSPLHF
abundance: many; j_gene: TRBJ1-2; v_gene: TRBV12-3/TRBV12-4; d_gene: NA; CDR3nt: TGTGCCAGCAGTTCAGGACCTATTAATAACTATGGCTACACCTTC; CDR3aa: CASSSGPINNYGYTF
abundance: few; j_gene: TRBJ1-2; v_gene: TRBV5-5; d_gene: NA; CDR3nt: TGTGCCAGCAGCCCAACGGAGGGTAAACCTCCCTATGGCTACACCTTC; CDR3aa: CASSPTEGKPPYGYTF
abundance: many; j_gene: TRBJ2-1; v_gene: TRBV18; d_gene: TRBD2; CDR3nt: TGTGCCAGCTCACGTCCGGGGGGGACCTACAATGAGCAGTTCTTC; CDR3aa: CASSRPGGTYNEQFF